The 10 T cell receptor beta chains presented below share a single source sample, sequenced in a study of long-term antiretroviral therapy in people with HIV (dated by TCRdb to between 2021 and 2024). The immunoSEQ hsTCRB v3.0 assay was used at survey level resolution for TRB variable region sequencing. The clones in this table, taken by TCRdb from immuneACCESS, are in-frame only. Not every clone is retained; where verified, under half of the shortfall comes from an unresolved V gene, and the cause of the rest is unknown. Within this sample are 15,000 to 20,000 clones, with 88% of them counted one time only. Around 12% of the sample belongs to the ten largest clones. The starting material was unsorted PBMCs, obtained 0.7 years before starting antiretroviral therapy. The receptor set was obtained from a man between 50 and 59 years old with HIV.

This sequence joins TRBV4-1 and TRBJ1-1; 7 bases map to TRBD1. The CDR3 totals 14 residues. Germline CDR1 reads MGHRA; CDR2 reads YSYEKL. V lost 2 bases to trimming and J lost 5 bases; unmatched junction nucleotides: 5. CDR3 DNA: TGCGCCAGCAGCCAACTAACAGGGGTAACTGAAGCTTTCTTT. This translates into CASSQLTGVTEAFF.

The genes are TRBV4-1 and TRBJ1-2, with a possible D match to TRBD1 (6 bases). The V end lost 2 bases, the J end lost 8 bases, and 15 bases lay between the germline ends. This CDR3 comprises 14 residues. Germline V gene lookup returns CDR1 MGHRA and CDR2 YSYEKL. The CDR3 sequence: CASSQNRDFNGYTF. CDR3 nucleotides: TGCGCCAGCAGCCAAAACAGGGACTTTAACGGCTACACCTTC.

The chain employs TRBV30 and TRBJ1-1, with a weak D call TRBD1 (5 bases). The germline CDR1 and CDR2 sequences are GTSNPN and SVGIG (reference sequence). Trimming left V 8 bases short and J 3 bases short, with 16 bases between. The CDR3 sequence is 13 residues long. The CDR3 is CARTRGVDTEAFF. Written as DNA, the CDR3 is TGTGCCAGAACAAGGGGTGTCGACACTGAAGCTTTCTTT.

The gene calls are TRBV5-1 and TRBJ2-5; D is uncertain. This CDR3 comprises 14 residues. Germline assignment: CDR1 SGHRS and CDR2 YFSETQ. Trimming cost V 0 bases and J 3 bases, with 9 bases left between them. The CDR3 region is CASSLGLRKETQYF. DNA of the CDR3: TGCGCCAGCAGCTTGGGTCTTCGGAAAGAGACCCAGTACTTC. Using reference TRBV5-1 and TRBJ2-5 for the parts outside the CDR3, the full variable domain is KAGVTQTPRYLIKTRGQQVTLSCSPISGHRSVSWYQQTPGQGLQFLFEYFSETQRNKGNFPGRFSGRQFSNSRSEMNVSTLELGDSALYLCASSLGLRKETQYFGPGTRLLVL.

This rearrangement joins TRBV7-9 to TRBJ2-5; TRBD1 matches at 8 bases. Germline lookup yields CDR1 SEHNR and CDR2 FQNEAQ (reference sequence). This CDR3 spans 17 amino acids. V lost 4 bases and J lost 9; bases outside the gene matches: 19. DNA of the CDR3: TGTGCCAGCAGCTCCGGGACAGGAGGTGTCCGGGGATTGGCCCAGTACTTC. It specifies CASSSGTGGVRGLAQYF.

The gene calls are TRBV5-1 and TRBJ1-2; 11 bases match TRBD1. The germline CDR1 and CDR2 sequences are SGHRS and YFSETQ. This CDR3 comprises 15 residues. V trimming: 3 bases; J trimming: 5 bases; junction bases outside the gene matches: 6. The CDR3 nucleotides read TGCGCCAGCAGCTCCGGACAGGGGGCAGAATATGGCTACACCTTC. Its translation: CASSSGQGAEYGYTF.

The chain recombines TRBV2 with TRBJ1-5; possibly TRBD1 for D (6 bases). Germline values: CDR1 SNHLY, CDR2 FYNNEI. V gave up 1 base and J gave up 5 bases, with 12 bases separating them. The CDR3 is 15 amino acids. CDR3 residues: CASSEDSGGDQPQHF. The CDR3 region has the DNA TGTGCCAGCAGTGAAGATTCGGGGGGCGATCAGCCCCAGCATTTT.

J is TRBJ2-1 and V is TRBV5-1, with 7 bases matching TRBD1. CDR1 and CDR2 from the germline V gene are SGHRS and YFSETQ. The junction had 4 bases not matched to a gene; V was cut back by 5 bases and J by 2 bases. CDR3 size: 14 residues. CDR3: CASSHGTAYNEQFF. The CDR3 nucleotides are TGCGCCAGCAGTCATGGGACAGCCTACAATGAGCAGTTCTTC.

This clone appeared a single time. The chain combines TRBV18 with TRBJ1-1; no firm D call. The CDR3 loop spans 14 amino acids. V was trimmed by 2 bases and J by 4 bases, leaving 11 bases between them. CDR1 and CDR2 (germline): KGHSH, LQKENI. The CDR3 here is CASSPERSTTEAFF. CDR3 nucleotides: TGTGCCAGCTCACCAGAGAGAAGTACCACTGAAGCTTTCTTT.

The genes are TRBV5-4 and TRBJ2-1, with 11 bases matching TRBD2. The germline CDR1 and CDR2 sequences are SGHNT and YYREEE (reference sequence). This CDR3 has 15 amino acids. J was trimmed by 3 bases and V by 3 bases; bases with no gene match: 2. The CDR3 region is CASSWGLADYNEQFF. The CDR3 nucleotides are TGTGCCAGCAGCTGGGGACTAGCGGACTACAATGAGCAGTTCTTC.